One sample yielded the 20 T cell receptor beta chains listed below, sequenced in a study of T cell responses to AZD1222 COVID-19 vaccine. Repertoires were generated with immunoSEQ multiplex PCR, while TCRdb's copy carries only in-frame clones and drops some. The sample lists tens of thousands of clones, 70% to 90% occurring once. Source: peripheral blood, taken 28 days after the second AZD1222 dose. These receptors all come from an adult who received the AZD1222 COVID-19 vaccine.

The chain has TRBV10-3 and TRBJ2-7; 9 bases map to TRBD1. V dropped 5 bases and J dropped 6; count of bases not matched to a gene: 8. This CDR3 region has 14 residues. The germline V gene has CDR1 ENHRY and CDR2 SYGVKD. The CDR3 here is CAISNRDRVIEQYF. The CDR3, as DNA: TGTGCCATCAGTAACCGGGACAGGGTAATCGAGCAGTACTTC.

V gene TRBV11-2 combines with J gene TRBJ1-1; TRBD1 aligns across 8 bases. Germline V gene data show CDR1 as SGHAT and CDR2 as FQNNGV. The ends lost 2 bases at V and 5 bases at J; junction bases unmatched: 7. This CDR3 spans 15 amino acids. CDR3 DNA sequence: TGTGCCAGCAGCTTACAACAGGGGGGTAGAACTGAAGCTTTCTTT. This translates into CASSLQQGGRTEAFF.

V gene TRBV18 combines with J gene TRBJ2-7; 10 positions match TRBD1. The germline CDR1 and CDR2 sequences are KGHSH and LQKENI. J was trimmed by 6 bases and V by 5 bases; bases with no gene match: 7. The CDR3 runs 14 residues. The chain's CDR3 is CASSAGTGEREQYF. CDR3 DNA: TGTGCCAGCTCAGCCGGGACAGGGGAGCGCGAGCAGTACTTC.

In its sample, this clone was seen once. The CDR3 nucleotides read TGCAGCGTTGTGGGACAGGGGAATACTGAAGCTTTCTTT. Protein product: CSVVGQGNTEAFF. The chain joins TRBV29-1 to TRBJ1-1; 10 bases fit TRBD1. V lost 4 bases, J lost 5 bases, and 4 bases stayed unmatched. Germline values: CDR1 SQVTM, CDR2 ANQGSEA. This CDR3 comprises 13 residues.

This clone was seen once. The chain uses TRBV24-1 and TRBJ2-2; D unresolved. This CDR3 is built from 13 residues. Germline V gives CDR1 KGHDR, CDR2 SFDVKD. Trimming took off 8 bases at V and 6 bases at J, with 12 bases between the two ends. CDR3 DNA sequence: TGTGCCACCACGACTGCCGGGCCCGGGGAGCTGTTTTTT. Translation: CATTTAGPGELFF.

The chain recombines TRBV28 with TRBJ2-7; D is possibly TRBD1 or TRBD2 (6 bases each). Deletions cut 7 bases from V and 2 bases from J, with 15 bases between. From germline, CDR1 is MDHEN and CDR2 SYDVKM. The CDR3 sequence is 14 residues long. The CDR3: CASTEGGSAYEQYF. The CDR3 DNA is TGTGCCAGCACCGAAGGGGGGTCAGCCTACGAGCAGTACTTC.

The rearrangement uses TRBV7-8 and TRBJ2-5; D is ambiguous. V lost 5 bases and J 1 base, leaving 8 bases between the germline ends. The CDR3 is made up of 13 amino acids. The V gene's germline CDR1 is SGHVS and CDR2 FQNEAQ. CDR3 nucleotides: TGTGCCAGCAGCCCCCCCATCCAAGAGACCCAGTACTTC. Its protein product is CASSPPIQETQYF.

The CDR3 sequence: CASRDGQGVPYEQYF. CDR3 nucleotide sequence: TGTGCCAGTAGAGACGGACAGGGGGTACCCTACGAGCAGTACTTC. This rearrangement joins TRBV19 to TRBJ2-7, with 10 bases fitting TRBD1. The CDR3 loop spans 15 amino acids. The germline V gene encodes CDR1 LNHDA and CDR2 SQIVND (reference sequence). Trimming at V came to 6 bases and at J to 2 bases, leaving 7 bases not matched to a gene.

This chain uses TRBV5-1 with TRBJ1-5; D ambiguous. V was clipped by 0 bases and J by 3 bases, with 7 bases between them. Germline CDR1 SGHRS, CDR2 YFSETQ. This CDR3 spans 14 amino acids. CDR3 loop: CASSLEGPNQPQHF. In DNA, the CDR3 is TGCGCCAGCAGCTTGGAAGGACCCAATCAGCCCCAGCATTTT.

The chain uses TRBV3-1 (or the pseudogene TRBV3-2) and TRBJ1-1; no clear D gene. This CDR3 has 18 residues. V lost 4 bases to trimming and J lost 4 bases, with 25 bases between them. CDR1 is LGHDT, CDR2 YNNKEL, per germline (reference sequence). The CDR3 loop is CASSPRIRWNLPVTEAFF. The CDR3 DNA reads as TGTGCCAGCAGCCCACGGATAAGGTGGAATTTACCCGTCACTGAAGCTTTCTTT.

This clone was detected only a few times. This chain joins TRBV30 and TRBJ1-2; D possibly corresponds to TRBD1 (6 bases). V gave up 4 bases and J gave up 8 bases, with 23 bases separating them. CDR3 length: 15 residues. Germline-derived CDR1 and CDR2 are GTSNPN and SVGIG (reference sequence). DNA for the CDR3: TGTGCCTGGATCGTCCAAACAGGGTCCACTAAGGGCTACACCTTC. Residues: CAWIVQTGSTKGYTF. Looking up the rest from reference TRBV30 and TRBJ1-2 gives the full variable domain: SQTIHQWPATLVQPVGSPLSLECTVEGTSNPNLYWYRQAAGRGLQLLFYSVGIGQISSEVPQNLSASRPQDRQFILSSKKLLLSDSGFYLCAWIVQTGSTKGYTFGSGTRLTVV.

V is TRBV24-1 and J is TRBJ2-5; 11 bases fit TRBD2. Per the germline V gene, CDR1 is KGHDR and CDR2 is SFDVKD. This CDR3 region has 14 residues. The V gene end was trimmed by 3 bases and the J gene end by 4 bases; junction bases not matched to a gene: 0. The CDR3 bases are TGTGCCACCAGTGATGGACTAGCGGGAGAGACCCAGTACTTC. It is translated as CATSDGLAGETQYF.

The chain is built from TRBV29-1 and TRBJ2-7; D not resolved. This CDR3 has 13 residues. Between the trimmed V and J ends, which lost 0 bases and 3 bases, there was a span of 9 bases. Per the germline V gene, CDR1 is SQVTM and CDR2 is ANQGSEA. CDR3 bases: TGCAGCGTTGAAGAAGACAACTTCTACGAGCAGTACTTC. Translation: CSVEEDNFYEQYF.

J is TRBJ1-1 and V is TRBV2; 7 bases align to TRBD1. J gave up 3 bases and V 6 bases, and 4 bases lay outside the gene matches. Germline V gene lookup returns CDR1 SNHLY and CDR2 FYNNEI. The CDR3 has 13 amino acids. CDR3 in DNA: TGTGCCAGCAGATTGGGACAGTACACTGAAGCTTTCTTT. Translation gives CASRLGQYTEAFF. Full variable domain (rest looked up from reference TRBV2 and TRBJ1-1): EPEVTQTPSHQVTQMGQEVILRCVPISNHLYFYWYRQILGQKVEFLVSFYNNEISEKSEIFDDQFSVERPDGSNFTLKIRSTKLEDSAMYFCASRLGQYTEAFFGQGTRLTVV.

CDR3 in DNA: TGTGCCAGTAGTATGGCCAGGATTTATCAGCCCCAGCATTTT. This codes for CASSMARIYQPQHF. This chain connects TRBV19 to TRBJ1-5; D unclear. Germline loops: CDR1 LNHDA, CDR2 SQIVND (reference sequence). The CDR3 runs to 14 residues. The V end lost 3 bases, the J end lost 5 bases, and 11 bases lay between the germline ends. The variable domain in full, with the rest retrieved from reference TRBV19 and TRBJ1-5, is DGGITQSPKYLFRKEGQNVTLSCEQNLNHDAMYWYRQDPGQGLRLIYYSQIVNDFQKGDIAEGYSVSREKKESFPLTVTSAQKNPTAFYLCASSMARIYQPQHFGDGTRLSIL.

The genes are TRBV7-8 and TRBJ1-5; TRBD1 aligns across 9 bases. Germline CDR1 and CDR2: SGHVS and FQNEAQ. V was clipped by 5 bases and J by 0 bases; unmatched bases: 2. The CDR3 runs 15 residues. CDR3 DNA sequence: TGTGCCAGCAGCCGGACAGGGGATAGCAATCAGCCCCAGCATTTT. Protein product: CASSRTGDSNQPQHF.

The chain uses TRBV28 and TRBJ1-3; D might be TRBD1 (5 bases). V shed 2 bases and J shed 0 bases, with 14 bases lying between them. This CDR3 comprises 17 residues. Germline values: CDR1 MDHEN, CDR2 SYDVKM. The CDR3 DNA follows: TGTGCCAGCAGTTTAAATGGAAGGGGCTACTCTGGAAACACCATATATTTT. Its translation is CASSLNGRGYSGNTIYF. The complete variable domain, with remaining parts taken from reference TRBV28 and TRBJ1-3, reads DVKVTQSSRYLVKRTGEKVFLECVQDMDHENMFWYRQDPGLGLRLIYFSYDVKMKEKGDIPEGYSVSREKKERFSLILESASTNQTSMYLCASSLNGRGYSGNTIYFGEGSWLTVV.

This chain connects TRBV25-1 to TRBJ1-6; D gene unclear. Germline CDR1 and CDR2: MGHDK and SYGVNS. The CDR3 extends over 12 amino acids. V was pared by 6 bases and J by 7 bases, with 7 bases between. CDR3 protein: CASRVGNSPLHF. The CDR3, as DNA: TGTGCCAGCAGGGTAGGAAATTCACCCCTCCACTTT.

CDR3 sequence reads: CASSETGTNYNEQFF. In DNA, the CDR3 is TGCGCCAGCAGTGAAACCGGGACAAACTACAATGAGCAGTTCTTC. The chain carries TRBV10-1 and TRBJ2-1; maybe TRBD1 (6 bases). This CDR3 region has 15 residues. Germline-derived CDR1 and CDR2 are WNHNN and SYGVQD (reference sequence). V was shortened by 3 bases and J by 3 bases, with 12 bases between the two germline ends.

Concerning this clone: Different DNA sequences within this sample yield the same CDR3. This rearrangement joins TRBV5-1 to TRBJ2-5; D might be TRBD1 (6 bases). The CDR3 contains 13 residues. CDR1 and CDR2 (germline): SGHRS, YFSETQ. V lost 0 bases to trimming and J lost 5 bases, with 8 bases between them. CDR3 coding DNA: TGCGCCAGCAGCTTGGCTGGGGGCGAGACCCAGTACTTC. Translation gives CASSLAGGETQYF.